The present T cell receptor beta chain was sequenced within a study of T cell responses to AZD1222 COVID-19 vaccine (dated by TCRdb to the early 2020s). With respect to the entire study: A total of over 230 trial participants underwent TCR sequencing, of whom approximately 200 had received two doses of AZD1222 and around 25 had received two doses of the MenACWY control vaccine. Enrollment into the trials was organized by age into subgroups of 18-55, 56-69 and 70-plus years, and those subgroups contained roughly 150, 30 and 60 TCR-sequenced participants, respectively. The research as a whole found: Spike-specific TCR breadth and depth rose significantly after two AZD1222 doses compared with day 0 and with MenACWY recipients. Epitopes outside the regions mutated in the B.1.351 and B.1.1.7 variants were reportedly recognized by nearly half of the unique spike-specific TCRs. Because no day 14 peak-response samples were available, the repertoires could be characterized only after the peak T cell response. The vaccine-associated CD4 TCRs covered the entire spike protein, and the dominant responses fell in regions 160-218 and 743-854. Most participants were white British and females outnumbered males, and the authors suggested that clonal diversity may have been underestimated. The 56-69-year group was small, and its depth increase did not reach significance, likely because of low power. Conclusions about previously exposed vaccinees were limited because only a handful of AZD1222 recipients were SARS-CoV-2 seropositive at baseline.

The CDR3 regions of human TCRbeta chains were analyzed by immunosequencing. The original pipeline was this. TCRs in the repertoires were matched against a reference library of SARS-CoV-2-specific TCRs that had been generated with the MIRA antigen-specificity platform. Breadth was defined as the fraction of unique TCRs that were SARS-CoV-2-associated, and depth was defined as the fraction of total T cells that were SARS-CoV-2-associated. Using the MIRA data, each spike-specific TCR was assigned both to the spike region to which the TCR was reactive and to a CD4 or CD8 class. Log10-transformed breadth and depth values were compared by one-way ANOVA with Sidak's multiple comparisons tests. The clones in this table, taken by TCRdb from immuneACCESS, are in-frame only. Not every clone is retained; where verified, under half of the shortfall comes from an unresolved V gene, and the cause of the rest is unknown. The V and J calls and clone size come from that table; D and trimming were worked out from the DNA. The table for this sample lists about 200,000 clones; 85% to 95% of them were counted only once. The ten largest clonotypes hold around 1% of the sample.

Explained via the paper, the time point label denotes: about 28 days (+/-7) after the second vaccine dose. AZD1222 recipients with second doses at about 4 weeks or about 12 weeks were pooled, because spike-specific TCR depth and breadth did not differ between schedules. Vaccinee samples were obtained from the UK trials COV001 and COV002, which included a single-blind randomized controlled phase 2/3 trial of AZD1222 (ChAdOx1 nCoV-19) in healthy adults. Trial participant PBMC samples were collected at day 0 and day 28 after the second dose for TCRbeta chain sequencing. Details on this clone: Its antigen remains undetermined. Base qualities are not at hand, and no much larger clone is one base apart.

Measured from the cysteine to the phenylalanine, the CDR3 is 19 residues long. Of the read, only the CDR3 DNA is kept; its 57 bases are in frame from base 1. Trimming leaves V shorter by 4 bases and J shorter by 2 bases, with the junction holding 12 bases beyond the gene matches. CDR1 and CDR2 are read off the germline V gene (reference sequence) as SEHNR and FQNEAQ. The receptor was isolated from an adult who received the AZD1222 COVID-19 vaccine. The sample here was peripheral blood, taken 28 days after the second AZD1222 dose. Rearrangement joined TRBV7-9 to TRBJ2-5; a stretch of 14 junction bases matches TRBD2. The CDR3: CASSSVPGLAGELQETQYF. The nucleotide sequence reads TGTGCCAGCAGCTCAGTACCGGGACTAGCGGGGGAGTTGCAAGAGACCCAGTACTTC. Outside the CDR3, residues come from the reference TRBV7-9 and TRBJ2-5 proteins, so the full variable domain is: DTGVSQNPRHKITKRGQNVTFRCDPISEHNRLYWYRQTLGQGPEFLTYFQNEAQLEKSRLLSDRFSAERPKGSFSTLEIQRTEQGDSAMYLCASSSVPGLAGELQETQYFGPGTRLLVL.